This T cell receptor beta chain was sequenced during a study of blood T cell repertoires in COVID-19. On the study more broadly: Sites in the United States, Italy and Spain provided acute and convalescent COVID-19 samples. T cells, B-cell-depleted T cells, or PBMCs provided the cDNA or gDNA that served as material.

Clones were read by immunoSEQ multiplex PCR, and TCRdb kept only the in-frame ones, dropping some. The profile shows roughly 140,000 clones, around 86% of them singletons. The CDR3 length is 13 residues. Trimming removed 3 bases from V and 4 bases from J, with 7 bases in between. Germline CDR1 MDHEN, CDR2 SYDVKM. Sequenced material: peripheral blood. The source of this sequence is a human donor in a cohort sampled during active COVID-19. The rearrangement links TRBV28 to TRBJ1-3; D ambiguous. CDR3 loop: CASSLQQGNTIYF. CDR3 coding DNA: TGTGCCAGCAGTTTGCAACAGGGAAACACCATATATTTT.